These 31 T cell receptor beta chains came from one sample sequenced in a study of identical twins. TCRdb reanalysed the 5' RACE reads using MiXCR and keeps one entry per CDR3 protein. The data hold some 260,000 distinct CDR3 sequences, with around an eighth observed a single time. The sequencing sample was made of memory (CD45RO+) T cells sorted from blood. The receptors shown here come from a woman aged 18-29 years in good health.

This clonotype was seen ten or more times. The chain couples TRBV7-9 to TRBJ1-1, with unresolved D. Germline V gene sequence: CDR1 SEHNR, CDR2 FQNEAQ (reference sequence). CDR3 length: 13 amino acids. Trimming cost V 5 bases and J 3 bases, with 10 bases left between them. In nucleotides, the CDR3 is TGTGCCAGCAGCGTCTCCGCTGACACTGAAGCTTTCTTT. This codes for CASSVSADTEAFF.

The chain is built from TRBV7-6 and TRBJ2-2; D remains ambiguous. In germline, CDR1 is SGHVS, CDR2 FNYEAQ. Trimming took off 3 bases at V and 7 bases at J, with 12 bases between the two ends. The CDR3 covers 14 residues. The CDR3 protein is CASSFLVEDGELFF. DNA for the CDR3: TGTGCCAGCAGCTTCCTGGTTGAGGACGGGGAGCTGTTTTTT.

The V and J genes are TRBV7-2 and TRBJ2-5, with D unresolved. The V gene lost 2 bases and the J gene lost 7 bases, with 5 bases spanning the gap. This CDR3 is built from 11 residues. Germline loops: CDR1 SGHTA, CDR2 FQGNSA. CDR3 in DNA: TGTGCCAGCAGCTTATATGGGACCCAGTACTTC. Translation gives CASSLYGTQYF. Drawing the rest from reference TRBV7-2 and TRBJ2-5, the complete variable domain is GAGVSQSPSNKVTEKGKDVELRCDPISGHTALYWYRQSLGQGLEFLIYFQGNSAPDKSGLPSDRFSAERTGGSVSTLTIQRTQQEDSAVYLCASSLYGTQYFGPGTRLLVL.

The J gene is TRBJ2-7, the V gene TRBV5-1; D is possibly TRBD2 (6 bases). CDR3 length: 15 amino acids. Trimming stripped 2 bases from V and 0 bases from J, with 12 bases between. The germline V gene encodes CDR1 SGHRS and CDR2 YFSETQ. This chain's CDR3 is CASSFGGVRSYEQYF. The CDR3 nucleotides are TGCGCCAGCAGCTTCGGCGGGGTCCGCTCCTACGAGCAGTACTTC.

The chain links TRBV20-1 to TRBJ2-1; 11 bases are shared with TRBD2. CDR1 and CDR2 (germline): DFQATT, SNEGSKA (reference sequence). The CDR3 spans 15 residues. V gave up 6 bases and J gave up 5 bases; unmatched junction bases: 9. CDR3 protein: CSAHHSGGADNEQFF. Here the CDR3 DNA reads TGCAGTGCACATCATAGCGGGGGGGCCGACAATGAGCAGTTCTTC.

This clonotype was recorded a few times. The genes are TRBV5-6 and TRBJ2-3; no clear D gene. Germline-derived CDR1 and CDR2 are SGHDT and YYEEEE. The CDR3 has 14 amino acids. V lost 1 base and J lost 3, with 9 bases in between. The CDR3 reads CASSLNRRTDTQYF. DNA for the CDR3: TGTGCCAGCAGCTTGAACCGGAGAACAGATACGCAGTATTTT.

This clonotype occurred a few times. This chain connects TRBV20-1 to TRBJ2-6; D not resolved. Germline V lookup: CDR1 DFQATT, CDR2 SNEGSKA (reference sequence). V gave up 0 bases and J gave up 2 bases, with 8 bases separating them. The CDR3 has 15 residues. CDR3 residues: CSARDGVTGANVLTF. In nucleotides, the CDR3 is TGCAGTGCTAGAGATGGGGTAACTGGGGCCAACGTCCTGACTTTC.

The chain combines TRBV13 with TRBJ2-2; a possible D gene is TRBD1 (6 bases). Germline assignment: CDR1 PRHDT and CDR2 FYEKMQ (reference sequence). Trimming left V 4 bases short and J 8 bases short, with 11 bases between. CDR3 length: 13 amino acids. Here the CDR3 reads CASSSYREGELFF. The CDR3 DNA reads TGTGCCAGCAGCTCCTACAGGGAGGGGGAGCTGTTTTTT. Full variable domain (missing parts from reference TRBV13 and TRBJ2-2): AAGVIQSPRHLIKEKRETATLKCYPIPRHDTVYWYQQGPGQDPQFLISFYEKMQSDKGSIPDRFSAQQFSDYHSELNMSSLELGDSALYFCASSSYREGELFFGEGSRLTVL.

This clonotype was detected a few times. The chain uses TRBV19 and TRBJ1-1, with D tentatively TRBD1 (5 bases). The V end was cut by 10 bases, the J end by 1 base, with 13 bases between. Germline CDR1 reads LNHDA; CDR2 reads SQIVND (reference sequence). The CDR3 has 13 residues. CDR3 nucleotide sequence: TGTGCCACTATCCTGAGGGGGAACACTGAAGCTTTCTTT. Its translation is CATILRGNTEAFF.

The chain joins TRBV11-3 to TRBJ2-1; 9 bases are shared with TRBD2. Trimming removed 3 bases from V and 8 bases from J; junction bases left unmatched: 8. The CDR3 totals 15 residues. Germline V gene data show CDR1 as SGHNT and CDR2 as YENEEA. CDR3 sequence: CASSFLSGGNYEQFF. CDR3 coding DNA: TGTGCCAGCAGCTTCCTCAGCGGGGGGAACTATGAGCAGTTCTTC.

This clonotype was observed many times. This sequence joins TRBV7-6 and TRBJ2-7; D perhaps matches TRBD2 (5 bases). Per the germline V gene, CDR1 is SGHVS and CDR2 is FNYEAQ. The germline V and J ends were trimmed by 3 bases and 5 bases, with 11 bases remaining between them. The CDR3 is 13 amino acids. CDR3 sequence (DNA): TGTGCCAGCAGCTTGAGGGCAGCCGACGAGCAGTACTTC. Translation: CASSLRAADEQYF.

The chain is built from TRBV4-3 and TRBJ2-7, with unresolved D. V shed 5 bases and J shed 3 bases, with 17 bases lying between them. Germline loops: CDR1 LGHNA, CDR2 YSLEER. The CDR3 has 15 residues. The CDR3 bases are TGCGCCAGCAGCTCCACCCTCTCGGCCCACTACGAGCAGTACTTC. As protein: CASSSTLSAHYEQYF.

This clonotype was seen a handful of times. The CDR3 bases are TGCAGCGTTGGCTCGGGACAAGCCCCCGGGGAGCTGTTTTTT. It is translated as CSVGSGQAPGELFF. The rearrangement links TRBV29-1 to TRBJ2-2, with D possibly matching TRBD1 (6 bases). Germline V lookup: CDR1 SQVTM, CDR2 ANQGSEA. V was cut by 4 bases and J by 6 bases, with 15 bases left in between. This CDR3 has 14 amino acids.

This clonotype appeared many times. J is TRBJ1-1 and V is TRBV20-1; TRBD1 might be the D (6 bases). Germline-derived CDR1 and CDR2 are DFQATT and SNEGSKA (reference sequence). The CDR3 runs 17 residues. Trimming took off 4 bases at V and 3 bases at J, with 24 bases between the two ends. Here the CDR3 reads CSAIPTSPQGPYTEAFF. The CDR3 coding sequence is TGCAGTGCTATCCCAACCTCACCACAGGGCCCCTACACTGAAGCTTTCTTT.

The CDR3 spells CASSSGLTSGYTF. CDR3 bases: TGTGCCAGCAGCTCGGGCCTAACGTCCGGCTACACCTTC. The rearrangement joins TRBV7-9 to TRBJ1-2; no firm D call. Trimming cost V 4 bases and J 8 bases, with 14 bases left between them. CDR1 is SEHNR, CDR2 FQNEAQ, per germline (reference sequence). The CDR3 loop spans 13 amino acids.

The chain combines TRBV29-1 with TRBJ2-2; 11 nucleotides match TRBD2. The CDR3 length is 17 residues. With 6 bases clipped from V and 1 base from J, the junction kept 10 bases outside the gene matches. From germline, CDR1 is SQVTM and CDR2 ANQGSEA. The chain's CDR3 is CSVGGSGLAGNTGELFF. The CDR3 DNA reads as TGCAGCGTGGGCGGGAGCGGACTAGCGGGGAACACCGGGGAGCTGTTTTTT.

This clonotype was observed a few times. This chain joins TRBV9 and TRBJ2-7; 10 bases are shared with TRBD2. The CDR3 runs to 17 residues. The J segment lost 3 bases and the V segment lost 4 bases, leaving 13 bases of the junction unmatched. Germline lookup yields CDR1 SGDLS and CDR2 YYNGEE. This CDR3 is CASSPKSGTSAHYEQYF. The CDR3 coding sequence is TGTGCCAGCAGCCCAAAATCCGGGACTAGCGCACACTACGAGCAGTACTTC.

The chain employs TRBV7-2 and TRBJ2-7, with 8 bases identical to TRBD1. J was trimmed by 2 bases and V by 4 bases; bases with no gene match: 7. The CDR3 is 15 amino acids. Per germline, CDR1 SGHTA and CDR2 FQGNSA. Here the CDR3 reads CASSSGQGLTYEQYF. CDR3 bases: TGTGCCAGCAGCTCTGGACAGGGTCTAACCTACGAGCAGTACTTC. The variable domain in full, completed from reference TRBV7-2 and TRBJ2-7, reads GAGVSQSPSNKVTEKGKDVELRCDPISGHTALYWYRQSLGQGLEFLIYFQGNSAPDKSGLPSDRFSAERTGGSVSTLTIQRTQQEDSAVYLCASSSGQGLTYEQYFGPGTRLTVT.

This clonotype was observed a few times. The chain uses TRBV7-2 and TRBJ1-5; 7 nucleotides match TRBD1. The V segment lost 5 bases and the J segment 3 bases; nucleotides outside the gene matches: 7. CDR3 length: 15 amino acids. CDR1 and CDR2 (germline): SGHTA, FQGNSA. The CDR3 region is CASSLQGRDNQPQHF. The CDR3 DNA is TGTGCCAGCAGCCTACAGGGGAGGGACAATCAGCCCCAGCATTTT.

This clonotype was detected ten times or more. The chain combines TRBV24-1 with TRBJ1-2, with D unresolved. V gave up 4 bases and J gave up 1 base, with 9 bases separating them. The CDR3 has 14 residues. Germline V gene sequence: CDR1 KGHDR, CDR2 SFDVKD. Here the CDR3 reads CATSEDTFNYGYTF. The CDR3 DNA sequence: TGTGCCACCAGTGAAGACACCTTTAACTATGGCTACACCTTC.

This clonotype was seen a few times. The chain joins TRBV20-1 to TRBJ2-5, with TRBD1 matching over 7 bases. The CDR3 length is 15 residues. The V gene's germline CDR1 is DFQATT and CDR2 SNEGSKA (reference sequence). V lost 3 bases to trimming and J lost 3 bases; unmatched junction nucleotides: 10. CDR3 sequence (DNA): TGCAGTGCTAGCGCCCCGGGACAGAAGAAAGAGACCCAGTACTTC. It specifies CSASAPGQKKETQYF.

The rearrangement joins TRBV7-3 to TRBJ1-1; unclear D gene. V dropped 5 bases and J dropped 1 base, with 8 bases sitting between them. The CDR3 runs 13 residues. Germline V gene lookup returns CDR1 SGHTA and CDR2 FQGTGA. As DNA, the CDR3 is TGTGCCAGCAGCAGGGAGGGGAACACTGAAGCTTTCTTT. It specifies CASSREGNTEAFF.

The genes are TRBV18 and TRBJ2-1; 9 bases are shared with TRBD1. The CDR3 has 19 amino acids. CDR1 KGHSH and CDR2 LQKENI come from the germline V gene. With 5 bases clipped from V and 1 base from J, the junction kept 15 bases outside the gene matches. CDR3 DNA: TGTGCCAGCTCATCAATTCCGACAGGGGGACGGGGGTCCTACAATGAGCAGTTCTTC. As protein: CASSSIPTGGRGSYNEQFF. The complete variable domain, with remaining parts taken from reference TRBV18 and TRBJ2-1, reads NAGVMQNPRHLVRRRGQEARLRCSPMKGHSHVYWYRQLPEEGLKFMVYLQKENIIDESGMPKERFSAEFPKEGPSILRIQQVVRGDSAAYFCASSSIPTGGRGSYNEQFFGPGTRLTVL.

This clonotype was found many times. This sequence joins TRBV7-2 and TRBJ1-1; possibly TRBD1 for D (5 bases). The V gene lost 5 bases and the J gene lost 0 bases, with 13 bases spanning the gap. CDR3 length equals 15 residues. The germline V gene has CDR1 SGHTA and CDR2 FQGNSA. The CDR3 region has the DNA TGTGCCAGCAGCCCCCTAACAGGCATGAACACTGAAGCTTTCTTT. Amino acid sequence: CASSPLTGMNTEAFF.

This clonotype was counted at least ten times. The V and J genes are TRBV20-1 and TRBJ2-3; the D gene is possibly TRBD2 (6 bases). V dropped 3 bases and J dropped 3 bases, with 13 bases sitting between them. This CDR3 is 14 amino acids long. Germline lookup yields CDR1 DFQATT and CDR2 SNEGSKA (reference sequence). In DNA, the CDR3 is TGCAGTGCTAGCCGGGGGTGGGGAACAGATACGCAGTATTTT. Protein: CSASRGWGTDTQYF.

The chain employs TRBV4-3 and TRBJ2-4; 10 bases match TRBD1. CDR1 and CDR2 from the germline V gene are LGHNA and YSLEER. After removal of 0 bases from V and 2 bases from J, the junction contained 4 bases not matched to a gene. The CDR3 is 17 amino acids. The CDR3 spells CASSQEWGQGPKNIQYF. Here the CDR3 DNA reads TGCGCCAGCAGCCAAGAGTGGGGACAGGGGCCCAAAAACATTCAGTACTTC.

This chain connects TRBV20-1 to TRBJ2-2; no definite D call. Germline V gene data show CDR1 as DFQATT and CDR2 as SNEGSKA (reference sequence). This CDR3 has 12 amino acids. The V and J ends lost 3 bases and 2 bases respectively, with 4 bases between them. The CDR3 region is CSARSNTGELFF. The CDR3 DNA is TGCAGTGCTAGGTCCAACACCGGGGAGCTGTTTTTT.

This clonotype has only a few counts. V is TRBV5-5 and J is TRBJ2-3; maybe TRBD2 (5 bases). The germline V and J ends were trimmed by 4 bases and 3 bases, with 12 bases remaining between them. Germline assignment: CDR1 SGHKS and CDR2 YYEKEE (reference sequence). CDR3 size: 14 residues. This chain's CDR3 is CASSIVGETDTQYF. The CDR3 coding sequence is TGTGCCAGCAGCATTGTTGGGGAGACAGATACGCAGTATTTT.

The genes are TRBV20-1 and TRBJ2-3; TRBD2 matches at 8 bases. The germline V gene has CDR1 DFQATT and CDR2 SNEGSKA (reference sequence). The CDR3 is 18 amino acids. With V trimmed by 0 bases and J by 2 bases, 13 bases remained unmatched. Here the CDR3 reads CSARDPSGGSLATDTQYF. CDR3 sequence (DNA): TGCAGTGCTAGAGATCCCAGCGGGGGAAGTCTTGCCACAGATACGCAGTATTTT.

This clonotype was found a few times. The chain uses TRBV5-1 and TRBJ2-2, with TRBD1 matching 9 bases. The CDR3 totals 15 residues. Trimming cost V 3 bases and J 5 bases; bases outside gene matches: 5. Germline V gene data show CDR1 as SGHRS and CDR2 as YFSETQ. The CDR3 DNA follows: TGCGCCAGCAGCTCGGACAGGGGCGATACCGGGGAGCTGTTTTTT. This encodes CASSSDRGDTGELFF.

V usage is TRBV20-1 and J usage is TRBJ1-1; D call uncertain. CDR1 DFQATT and CDR2 SNEGSKA come from the germline V gene (reference sequence). V was pared by 7 bases and J by 3 bases, with 15 bases between. This CDR3 has 13 residues. DNA of the CDR3: TGCAGTGTCCCCCCCCCGACCTACACTGAAGCTTTCTTT. This sequence encodes CSVPPPTYTEAFF.